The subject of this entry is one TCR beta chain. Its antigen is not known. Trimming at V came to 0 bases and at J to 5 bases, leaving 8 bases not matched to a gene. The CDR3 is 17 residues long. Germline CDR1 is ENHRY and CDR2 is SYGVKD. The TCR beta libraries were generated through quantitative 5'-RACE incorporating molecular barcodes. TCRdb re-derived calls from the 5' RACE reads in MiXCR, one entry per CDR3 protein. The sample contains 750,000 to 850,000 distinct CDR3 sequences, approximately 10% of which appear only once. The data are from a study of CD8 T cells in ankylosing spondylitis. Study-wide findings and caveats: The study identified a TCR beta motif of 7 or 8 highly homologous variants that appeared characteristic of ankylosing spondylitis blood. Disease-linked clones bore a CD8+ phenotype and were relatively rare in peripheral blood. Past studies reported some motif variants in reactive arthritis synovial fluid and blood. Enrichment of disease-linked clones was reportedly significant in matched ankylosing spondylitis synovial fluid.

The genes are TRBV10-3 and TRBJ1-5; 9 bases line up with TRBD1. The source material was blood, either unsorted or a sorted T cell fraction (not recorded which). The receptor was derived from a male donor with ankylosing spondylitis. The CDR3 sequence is CAISESTGTGLYQPQHF. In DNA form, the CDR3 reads TGTGCCATCAGTGAGTCGACCGGGACAGGGTTATATCAGCCCCAGCATTTT.